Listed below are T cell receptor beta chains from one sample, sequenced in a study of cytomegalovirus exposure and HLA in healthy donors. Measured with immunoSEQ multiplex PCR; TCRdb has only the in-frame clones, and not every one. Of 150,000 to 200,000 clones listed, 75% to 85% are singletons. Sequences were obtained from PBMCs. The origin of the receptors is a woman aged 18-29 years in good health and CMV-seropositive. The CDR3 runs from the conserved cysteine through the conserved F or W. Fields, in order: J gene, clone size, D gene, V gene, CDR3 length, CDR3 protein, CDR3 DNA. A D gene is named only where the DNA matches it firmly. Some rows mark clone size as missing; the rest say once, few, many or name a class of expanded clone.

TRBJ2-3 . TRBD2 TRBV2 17 CASSEARAGEGWLTQYF TGTGCCAGCAGTGAAGCTAGGGCGGGGGAGGGATGGCTTACGCAGTATTTT
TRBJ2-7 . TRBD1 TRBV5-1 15 CASSPGQGRAYEQYF TGCGCCAGCAGCCCTGGACAGGGGAGAGCCTACGAGCAGTACTTC
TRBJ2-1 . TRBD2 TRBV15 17 CATSRDRGAGGHNEQFF TGTGCCACCAGCAGAGATCGGGGAGCGGGGGGTCACAATGAGCAGTTCTTC
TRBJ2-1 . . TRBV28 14 CASSEGVVYNEQFF TGTGCCAGCAGTGAGGGGGTAGTCTACAATGAGCAGTTCTTC
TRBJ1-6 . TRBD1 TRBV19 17 CASSPSASDRGRSPLHF TGTGCCAGTAGCCCCTCCGCGTCGGACAGGGGGCGATCACCCCTCCACTTT
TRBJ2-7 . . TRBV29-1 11 CSALVGLEQYF TGCAGCGCCTTAGTAGGACTTGAGCAGTACTTC
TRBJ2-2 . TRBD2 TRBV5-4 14 CASSPGGPSGELFF TGTGCCAGCAGCCCGGGGGGGCCTTCGGGGGAGCTGTTTTTT
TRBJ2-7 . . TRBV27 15 CASSETWSAVDEQYF TGTGCCAGCAGTGAAACTTGGTCTGCGGTCGACGAGCAGTACTTC
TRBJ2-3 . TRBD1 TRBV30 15 CAWSGTGVLRDTQYF TGTGCCTGGAGCGGGACAGGAGTACTAAGGGATACGCAGTATTTT
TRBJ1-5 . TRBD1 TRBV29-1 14 CSVAGTGVDQPQHF TGCAGCGTCGCCGGGACAGGTGTCGATCAGCCCCAGCATTTT
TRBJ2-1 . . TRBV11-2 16 CASSNVGGWTYNEQFF TGTGCCAGCAGCAATGTGGGGGGATGGACCTACAATGAGCAGTTCTTC
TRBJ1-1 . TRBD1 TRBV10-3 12 CAISEGTDKAFF TGTGCCATCAGTGAAGGGACAGATAAAGCTTTCTTT
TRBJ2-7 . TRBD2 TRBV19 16 CASSIRLAGHTYEQYF TGTGCCAGTAGTATTAGGCTAGCGGGACATACCTACGAGCAGTACTTC
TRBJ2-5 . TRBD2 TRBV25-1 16 CASSESLAESQETQYF TGTGCCAGCAGTGAATCCCTAGCGGAGAGCCAAGAGACCCAGTACTTC
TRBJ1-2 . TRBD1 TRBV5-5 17 CASSLRSTGQDVYGYTF TGTGCCAGCAGCTTACGATCCACCGGACAGGATGTCTATGGCTACACCTTC
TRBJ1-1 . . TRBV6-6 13 CASSYETHTEAFF TGTGCCAGCAGTTACGAGACACACACTGAAGCTTTCTTT
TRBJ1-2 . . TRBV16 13 CASSQSNYYGYTF TGTGCCAGCAGCCAATCTAACTACTATGGCTACACCTTC
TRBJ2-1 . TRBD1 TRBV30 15 CAWGRGTGGYNEQFF TGTGCCTGGGGGAGGGGGACAGGGGGCTACAATGAGCAGTTCTTC
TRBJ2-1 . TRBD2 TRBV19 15 CASSIPSGGHNEQFF TGTGCCAGTAGTATCCCTAGCGGGGGCCACAATGAGCAGTTCTTC
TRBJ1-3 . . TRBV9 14 CASSVGSRGNTIYF TGTGCCAGCAGCGTAGGTTCCAGGGGAAACACCATATATTTT
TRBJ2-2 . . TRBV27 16 CASSLIPEPNTGELFF TGTGCCAGCAGTTTAATCCCGGAGCCGAACACCGGGGAGCTGTTTTTT
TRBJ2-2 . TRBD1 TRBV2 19 CASTAKGQGGRGNTGELFF TGTGCCAGCACCGCTAAGGGACAGGGAGGGCGAGGAAACACCGGGGAGCTGTTTTTT
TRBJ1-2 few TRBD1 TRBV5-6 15 CASVELGTANYGYTF TGTGCCAGCGTCGAATTAGGGACAGCTAACTATGGCTACACCTTC
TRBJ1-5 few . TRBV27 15 CASSASERSNQPQHF TGTGCCAGCAGTGCCTCAGAGAGGAGCAATCAGCCCCAGCATTTT
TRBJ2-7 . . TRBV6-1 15 CASRQPGRCSYEQYF TGTGCCAGCAGGCAGCCGGGTCGCTGCTCCTACGAGCAGTACTTC
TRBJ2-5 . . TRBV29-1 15 CSVSAWAQVQETQYF TGCAGCGTTTCAGCATGGGCACAGGTTCAAGAGACCCAGTACTTC
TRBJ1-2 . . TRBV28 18 CASSFFGGQPESNYGYTF TGTGCCAGCAGTTTTTTCGGCGGACAGCCCGAATCTAACTATGGCTACACCTTC
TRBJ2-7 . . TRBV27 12 CASSFHQGEQYF TGTGCCAGCAGTTTTCACCAGGGCGAGCAGTACTTC
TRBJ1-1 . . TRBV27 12 CASSSGGTEAFF TGTGCCAGCAGTTCGGGGGGCACTGAAGCTTTCTTT
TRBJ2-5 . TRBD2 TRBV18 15 CASSPQRGAEETQYF TGTGCCAGCTCACCACAGCGGGGGGCGGAAGAGACCCAGTACTTC
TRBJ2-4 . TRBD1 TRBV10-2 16 CASSDPGQGAKNIQYF TGCGCCAGCAGTGACCCGGGACAGGGGGCCAAAAACATTCAGTACTTC
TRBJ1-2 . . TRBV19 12 CASSIREFGYTF TGTGCCAGTAGTATCAGGGAATTCGGCTACACCTTC
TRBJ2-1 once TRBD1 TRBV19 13 CASTGTDYNEQFF TGTGCCAGCACCGGGACAGATTACAATGAGCAGTTCTTC
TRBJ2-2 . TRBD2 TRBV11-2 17 CASSLVGLAGNTGELFF TGTGCCAGCAGCTTAGTTGGACTAGCGGGGAACACCGGGGAGCTGTTTTTT
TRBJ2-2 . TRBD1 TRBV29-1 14 CSVERDRNIGELFF TGCAGCGTTGAACGGGACAGAAACATCGGGGAGCTGTTTTTT
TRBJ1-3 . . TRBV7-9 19 CASSPRGEFIEGSGNTIYF TGTGCCAGCAGCCCTCGGGGTGAATTTATTGAAGGCTCTGGAAACACCATATATTTT
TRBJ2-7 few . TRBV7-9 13 CASSQGGQRREYF TGTGCCAGCAGCCAGGGGGGACAGCGCAGGGAGTACTTC
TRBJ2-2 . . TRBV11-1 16 CASSLSLLARTGELFF TGTGCCAGCAGCTTATCGCTACTAGCACGCACCGGGGAGCTGTTTTTT
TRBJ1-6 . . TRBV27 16 CASSLFRDIENSPLHF TGTGCCAGCAGTTTATTCCGGGACATTGAAAATTCACCCCTCCACTTT
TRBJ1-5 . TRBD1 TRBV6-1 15 CASRIRDSSNQPQHF TGTGCCAGCAGAATCCGGGACAGTAGCAATCAGCCCCAGCATTTT
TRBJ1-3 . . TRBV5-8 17 CASSSWTGVVGRNTIYF TGTGCCAGCAGCTCTTGGACCGGGGTAGTAGGGAGGAACACCATATATTTT